One and the same sample provided the 10 T cell receptor beta chains below, sequenced in a study of blood T cell repertoires in COVID-19. Clones were sequenced by immunoSEQ multiplex PCR, and TCRdb holds only the in-frame ones, with some missing. The sample records more than 65,000 clones, 80% being singletons. The specimen sequenced was peripheral blood. The receptors originated from a man in his 60s with active or convalescent COVID-19.

The rearrangement links TRBV4-3 to TRBJ1-1; 9 positions match TRBD1. Germline V gene sequence: CDR1 LGHNA, CDR2 YSLEER. This CDR3 spans 14 amino acids. V lost 4 bases to trimming and J lost 3 bases; unmatched junction nucleotides: 3. CDR3 sequence: CASSPGTGYTEAFF. CDR3 nucleotide sequence: TGCGCCAGCAGCCCGGGGACAGGGTACACTGAAGCTTTCTTT.

The rearrangement uses TRBV6-6 and TRBJ1-1; D not resolved. Germline assignment: CDR1 MNHNY and CDR2 SVGAGI (reference sequence). This CDR3 has 14 amino acids. Trimming removed 2 bases at V and 4 bases at J, with 11 bases between. CDR3 nucleotides: TGTGCCAGCAGTTACGAGGTCCGGGGCACTGAAGCTTTCTTT. Translation gives CASSYEVRGTEAFF.

This clone has more than one count but fewer than ten. This sequence joins TRBV14 and TRBJ1-6; TRBD1 matches at 7 bases. Trimming at V came to 4 bases and at J to 9 bases, leaving 6 bases not matched to a gene. Germline assignment: CDR1 SGHDN and CDR2 FVKESK. This CDR3 is built from 14 residues. CDR3 loop: CASSRQGFISPLHF. The DNA of the CDR3 is TGTGCCAGCAGCCGACAGGGTTTTATTTCACCCCTCCACTTT.

The gene calls are TRBV21-1 and TRBJ1-5; the table names TRBD1, a call not compared with the DNA. TRBV21-1 is given as a pseudogene. The CDR3 covers 14 residues. The CDR3 coding sequence is TGTGCCAGCACAGACCACAGCAGCAATCAGCCCCAGCATTTT. It yields the protein CASTDHSSNQPQHF.

This clone was seen only once. The J gene is TRBJ1-3, the V gene TRBV7-2; tentative D call: TRBD1 (5 bases). The germline V gene encodes CDR1 SGHTA and CDR2 FQGNSA. CDR3 length: 15 amino acids. V was clipped by 4 bases and J by 3 bases, with 13 bases between them. The CDR3, as DNA: TGTGCCAGCAGCTCGTGGGGGGGAGGTGGAAACACCATATATTTT. This codes for CASSSWGGGGNTIYF.

The CDR3 sequence is CASRNQQGGTYEQYF. DNA for the CDR3: TGTGCCAGCCGTAACCAACAGGGGGGGACCTACGAGCAGTACTTC. The rearrangement links TRBV27 to TRBJ2-7, with D perhaps TRBD1 (8 bases). There are 15 residues in the CDR3. V was shortened by 8 bases and J by 2 bases, with 19 bases between the two germline ends. Germline values: CDR1 MNHEY, CDR2 SMNVEV (reference sequence).

The chain couples TRBV6-5 to TRBJ1-5; D gene uncertain. The V end was cut by 0 bases, the J end by 6 bases, with 9 bases between. Per the germline V gene, CDR1 is MNHEY and CDR2 is SVGAGI. The CDR3 length is 14 residues. CDR3 bases: TGTGCCAGCAGTTACTCGATAGTTGGTCAGCCCCAGCATTTT. This encodes CASSYSIVGQPQHF.

V and J are TRBV19 and TRBJ2-5; weak D call: TRBD1 (6 bases). Trimming removed 6 bases at V and 4 bases at J, with 18 bases between. The germline V gene has CDR1 LNHDA and CDR2 SQIVND (reference sequence). CDR3 size: 15 residues. The CDR3 nucleotides read TGTGCCAGTAGGGAGACAGGCCCGCGAGGAGAGACCCAGTACTTC. Its protein product is CASRETGPRGETQYF.

This sequence joins TRBV4-1 and TRBJ1-2; unclear D gene. The CDR3 is 15 residues long. The V end lost 1 base, the J end lost 4 bases, and 13 bases lay between the germline ends. Looked up from germline, CDR1 is MGHRA and CDR2 is YSYEKL. CDR3 amino acids: CASSQVLQSFYGYTF. DNA for the CDR3: TGCGCCAGCAGCCAAGTCCTACAGTCATTCTATGGCTACACCTTC.

This chain uses TRBV4-3 with TRBJ1-3; D perhaps matches TRBD1 (6 bases). V dropped 1 base and J dropped 2 bases, with 12 bases sitting between them. Germline assignment: CDR1 LGHNA and CDR2 YSLEER. CDR3 size: 16 residues. Here the CDR3 reads CASSQGLQGTGNTIYF. In DNA, the CDR3 is TGCGCCAGCAGCCAAGGGCTACAGGGCACTGGAAACACCATATATTTT.